The 4 T cell receptor beta chains reported below all come from one sample, sequenced in a study of T cell responses to AZD1222 COVID-19 vaccine. Generated by immunoSEQ multiplex PCR, the TCRdb table keeps only in-frame clones and is missing some. The sample includes about 120,000 clones, 90% of them seen just once. The specimen was peripheral blood, collected 28 days after the second dose of the MenACWY control vaccine. These receptors all come from an adult who received the MenACWY meningococcal vaccine as a control.

This chain links TRBV27 with TRBJ2-5; 9 positions agree with TRBD1. V lost 5 bases to trimming and J lost 3 bases; unmatched junction nucleotides: 16. Germline values: CDR1 MNHEY, CDR2 SMNVEV (reference sequence). This CDR3 is built from 18 residues. The CDR3 nucleotides read TGTGCCAGCAGTGACCTCCGGGACAGGGCCCCGGGAAAAGAGACCCAGTACTTC. Residues: CASSDLRDRAPGKETQYF.

The gene calls are TRBV29-1 and TRBJ2-7, with 8 bases identical to TRBD1. The CDR3 is 15 residues long. After removal of 5 bases from V and 3 bases from J, the junction contained 12 bases not matched to a gene. Germline CDR1 SQVTM, CDR2 ANQGSEA. The CDR3 spells CSVLGQGSALYEQYF. The CDR3 DNA follows: TGCAGCGTTTTAGGACAGGGCTCAGCTCTCTACGAGCAGTACTTC.

This chain links TRBV7-2 with TRBJ2-1, with a possible D match to TRBD2 (5 bases). The V and J ends lost 7 bases and 8 bases respectively, with 15 bases between them. The CDR3 loop spans 13 amino acids. CDR1 is SGHTA and CDR2 is FQGNSA in the germline V gene. CDR3: CASNPHRGYEQFF. The CDR3 DNA reads as TGTGCCAGCAACCCCCACAGAGGGTATGAGCAGTTCTTC.

The rearrangement joins TRBV11-2 to TRBJ2-1; 10 bases agree with TRBD2. Germline-derived CDR1 and CDR2 are SGHAT and FQNNGV. The ends lost 1 base at V and 9 bases at J; junction bases unmatched: 6. CDR3 size: 15 residues. CDR3 sequence: CASSLASGGASEQFF. CDR3 bases: TGTGCCAGCAGCTTAGCCAGCGGGGGGGCCAGTGAGCAGTTCTTC.